The entry below gives a single T cell receptor (beta chain) sequence along with its context. The protocol was immunoSEQ multiplex PCR, while the TCRdb copy is restricted to in-frame clones and leaves out a portion. The sample includes 200,000 or so clones, around 94% seen only once; the top ten take 1.5%. The CDR3 loop spans 16 amino acids. The V gene end was trimmed by 3 bases and the J gene end by 3 bases; junction bases not matched to a gene: 13. Looked up from germline, CDR1 is GTSNPN and CDR2 is SVGIG (reference sequence). This sample is part of a study of control samples from healthy donors and cancer patients.

The sequencing input was blood. V usage is TRBV30 and J usage is TRBJ1-1, with 7 bases matching TRBD1. This TCR came from a man aged 45-65 years in good health. This CDR3 is CAWRVRGRSTDTEAFF. The CDR3 DNA reads TGTGCCTGGAGGGTAAGGGGGCGCTCTACTGACACTGAAGCTTTCTTT.